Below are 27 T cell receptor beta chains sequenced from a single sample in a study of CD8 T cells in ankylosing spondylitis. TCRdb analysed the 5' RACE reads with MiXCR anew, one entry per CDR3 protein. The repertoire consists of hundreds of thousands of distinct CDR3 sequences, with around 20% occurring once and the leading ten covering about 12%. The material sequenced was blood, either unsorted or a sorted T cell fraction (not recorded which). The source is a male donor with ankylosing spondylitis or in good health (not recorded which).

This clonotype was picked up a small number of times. CDR3 bases: TGCGCCAGCAGCTTGGGCCCCGGGGGGGGCATGGACGAGCAGTACTTC. Translation: CASSLGPGGGMDEQYF. The chain combines TRBV5-1 with TRBJ2-7; TRBD2 aligns across 8 bases. The junction had 10 bases not matched to a gene; V was cut back by 0 bases and J by 5 bases. CDR1 and CDR2 from the germline V gene are SGHRS and YFSETQ. The CDR3 runs to 16 residues.

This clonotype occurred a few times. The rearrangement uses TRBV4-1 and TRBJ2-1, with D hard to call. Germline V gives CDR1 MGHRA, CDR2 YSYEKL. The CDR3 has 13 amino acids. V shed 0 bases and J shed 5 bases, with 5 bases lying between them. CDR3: CASSQDGDNEQFF. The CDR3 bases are TGCGCCAGCAGCCAAGATGGTGACAATGAGCAGTTCTTC.

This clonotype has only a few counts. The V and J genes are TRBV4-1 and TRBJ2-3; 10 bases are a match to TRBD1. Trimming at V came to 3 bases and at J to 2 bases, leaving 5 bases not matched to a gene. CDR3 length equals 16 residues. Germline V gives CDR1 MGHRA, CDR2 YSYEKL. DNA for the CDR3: TGCGCCAGCAGCCACGCCGGGACAGGGGACACAGATACGCAGTATTTT. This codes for CASSHAGTGDTDTQYF.

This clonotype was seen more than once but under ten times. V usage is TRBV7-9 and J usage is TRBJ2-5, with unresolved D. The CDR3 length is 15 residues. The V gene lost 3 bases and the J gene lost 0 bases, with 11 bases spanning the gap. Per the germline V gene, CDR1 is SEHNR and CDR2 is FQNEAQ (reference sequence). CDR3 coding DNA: TGTGCCAGCAGCTTTCCCACCGAGTACCAAGAGACCCAGTACTTC. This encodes CASSFPTEYQETQYF.

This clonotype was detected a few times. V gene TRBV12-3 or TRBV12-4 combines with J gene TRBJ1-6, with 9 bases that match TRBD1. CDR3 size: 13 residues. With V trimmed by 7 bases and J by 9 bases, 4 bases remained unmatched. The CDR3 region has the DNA TGTGCCAGCACCCCGGGACAGGGTTCACCCCTCCACTTT. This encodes CASTPGQGSPLHF.

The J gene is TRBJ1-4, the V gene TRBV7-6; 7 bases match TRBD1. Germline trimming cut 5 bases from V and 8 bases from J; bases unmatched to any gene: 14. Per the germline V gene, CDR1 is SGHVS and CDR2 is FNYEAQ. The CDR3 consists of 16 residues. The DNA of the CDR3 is TGTGCCAGCAGCGGCAGACAGGGATTGGAAGGGGAAAAACTGTTTTTT. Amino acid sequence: CASSGRQGLEGEKLFF.

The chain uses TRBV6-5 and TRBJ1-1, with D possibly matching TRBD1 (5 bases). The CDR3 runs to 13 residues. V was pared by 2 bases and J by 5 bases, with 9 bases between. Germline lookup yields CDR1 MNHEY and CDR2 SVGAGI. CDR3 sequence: CASSYGGLTEAFF. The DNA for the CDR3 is TGTGCCAGCAGTTACGGGGGGTTGACTGAAGCTTTCTTT.

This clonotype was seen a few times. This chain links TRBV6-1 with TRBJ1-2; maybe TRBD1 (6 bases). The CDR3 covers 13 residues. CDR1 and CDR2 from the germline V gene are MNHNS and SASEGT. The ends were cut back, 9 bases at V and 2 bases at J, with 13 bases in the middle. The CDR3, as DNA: TGTGCCAGTAGGACAGAGTTAAACTATGGCTACACCTTC. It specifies CASRTELNYGYTF.

CDR3 nucleotides: TGTGCCAGCAGCTCGCCCGGGACTAGGGACTACAATGAGCAGTTCTTC. This encodes CASSSPGTRDYNEQFF. The rearrangement links TRBV11-2 to TRBJ2-1, with TRBD2 matching over 8 bases. Per germline, CDR1 SGHAT and CDR2 FQNNGV. The J segment lost 3 bases and the V segment lost 4 bases, leaving 8 bases of the junction unmatched. This CDR3 has 16 amino acids. The whole variable domain, remainder taken from reference TRBV11-2 and TRBJ2-1, is EAGVAQSPRYKIIEKRQSVAFWCNPISGHATLYWYQQILGQGPKLLIQFQNNGVVDDSQLPKDRFSAERLKGVDSTLKIQPAKLEDSAVYLCASSSPGTRDYNEQFFGPGTRLTVL.

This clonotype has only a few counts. CDR3 loop: CASSSLLGANTGELFF. CDR3 sequence (DNA): TGTGCCAGCAGCTCTCTCCTGGGAGCGAACACCGGGGAGCTGTTTTTT. This sequence joins TRBV7-9 and TRBJ2-2, with a possible D match to TRBD2 (5 bases). V was cut by 4 bases and J by 0 bases, with 12 bases left in between. In germline, CDR1 is SEHNR, CDR2 FQNEAQ (reference sequence). The CDR3 runs 16 residues.

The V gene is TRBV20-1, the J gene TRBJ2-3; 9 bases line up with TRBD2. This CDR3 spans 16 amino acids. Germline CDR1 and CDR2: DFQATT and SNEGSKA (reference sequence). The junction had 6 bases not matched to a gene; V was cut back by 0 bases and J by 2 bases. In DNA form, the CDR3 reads TGCAGTGCTAGAGACCTAGCGGGGACCGTCACAGATACGCAGTATTTT. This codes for CSARDLAGTVTDTQYF.

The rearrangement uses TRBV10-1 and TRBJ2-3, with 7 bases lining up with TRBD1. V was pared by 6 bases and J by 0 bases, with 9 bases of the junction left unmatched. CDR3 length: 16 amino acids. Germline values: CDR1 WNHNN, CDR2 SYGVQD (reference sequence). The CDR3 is CASSHDRDQSTDTQYF. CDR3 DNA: TGCGCCAGCAGCCATGACAGGGATCAAAGCACAGATACGCAGTATTTT.

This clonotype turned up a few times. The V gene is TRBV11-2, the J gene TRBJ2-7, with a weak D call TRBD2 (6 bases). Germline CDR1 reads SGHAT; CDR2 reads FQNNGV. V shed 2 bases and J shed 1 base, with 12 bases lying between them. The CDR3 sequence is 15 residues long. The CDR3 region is CASSLYAGPSYEQYF. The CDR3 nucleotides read TGTGCCAGCAGCTTATATGCGGGGCCTTCCTACGAGCAGTACTTC. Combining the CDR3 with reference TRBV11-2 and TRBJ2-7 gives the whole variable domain EAGVAQSPRYKIIEKRQSVAFWCNPISGHATLYWYQQILGQGPKLLIQFQNNGVVDDSQLPKDRFSAERLKGVDSTLKIQPAKLEDSAVYLCASSLYAGPSYEQYFGPGTRLTVT.

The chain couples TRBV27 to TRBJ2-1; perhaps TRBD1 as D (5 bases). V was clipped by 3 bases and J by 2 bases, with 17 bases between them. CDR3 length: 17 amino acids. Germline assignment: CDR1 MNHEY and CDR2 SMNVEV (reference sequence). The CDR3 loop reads CASSFIEGAEPYNEQFF. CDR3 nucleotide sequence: TGTGCCAGCAGTTTTATTGAAGGGGCAGAGCCCTACAATGAGCAGTTCTTC.

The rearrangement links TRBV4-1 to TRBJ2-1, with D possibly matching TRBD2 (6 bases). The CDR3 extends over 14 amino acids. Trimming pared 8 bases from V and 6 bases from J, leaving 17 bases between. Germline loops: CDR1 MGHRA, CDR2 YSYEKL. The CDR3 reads CASRVRGIGNEQFF. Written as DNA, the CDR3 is TGCGCCAGCCGGGTCCGGGGGATAGGCAATGAGCAGTTCTTC.

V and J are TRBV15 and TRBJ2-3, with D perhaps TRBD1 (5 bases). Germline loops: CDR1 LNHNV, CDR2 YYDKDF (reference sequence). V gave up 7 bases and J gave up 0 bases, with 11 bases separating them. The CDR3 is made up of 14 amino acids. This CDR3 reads CATKAWGSTDTQYF. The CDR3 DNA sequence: TGTGCCACCAAAGCGTGGGGCAGCACAGATACGCAGTATTTT. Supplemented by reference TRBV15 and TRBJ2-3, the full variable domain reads DAMVIQNPRYQVTQFGKPVTLSCSQTLNHNVMYWYQQKSSQAPKLLFHYYDKDFNNEADTPDNFQSRRPNTSFCFLDIRSPGLGDTAMYLCATKAWGSTDTQYFGPGTRLTVL.

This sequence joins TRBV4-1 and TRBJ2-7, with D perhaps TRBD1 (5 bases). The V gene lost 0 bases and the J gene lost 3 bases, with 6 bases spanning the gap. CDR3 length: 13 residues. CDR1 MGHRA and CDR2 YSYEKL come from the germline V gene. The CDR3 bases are TGCGCCAGCAGCCAAGAAGACAGCTACGAGCAGTACTTC. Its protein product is CASSQEDSYEQYF.

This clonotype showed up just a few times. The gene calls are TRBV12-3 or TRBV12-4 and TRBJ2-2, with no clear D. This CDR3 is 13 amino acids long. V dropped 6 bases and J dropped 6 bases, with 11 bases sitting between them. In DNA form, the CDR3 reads TGTGCCAGCAGCTACATTTGGGCCGGGGAGCTGTTTTTT. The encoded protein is CASSYIWAGELFF.

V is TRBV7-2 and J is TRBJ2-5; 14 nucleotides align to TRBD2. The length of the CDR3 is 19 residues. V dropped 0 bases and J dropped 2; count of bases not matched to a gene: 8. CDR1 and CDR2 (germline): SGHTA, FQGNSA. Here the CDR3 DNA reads TGTGCCAGCAGCTTAGCCTGGAGACTAGCGGGGGGGCCACAAGAGACCCAGTACTTC. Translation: CASSLAWRLAGGPQETQYF.

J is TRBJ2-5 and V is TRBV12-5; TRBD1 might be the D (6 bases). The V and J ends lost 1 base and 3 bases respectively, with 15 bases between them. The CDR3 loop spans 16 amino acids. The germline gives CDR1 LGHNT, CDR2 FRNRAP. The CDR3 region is CASGLDSKGEEETQYF. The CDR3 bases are TGTGCTAGTGGTTTGGACTCTAAGGGGGAAGAAGAGACCCAGTACTTC.

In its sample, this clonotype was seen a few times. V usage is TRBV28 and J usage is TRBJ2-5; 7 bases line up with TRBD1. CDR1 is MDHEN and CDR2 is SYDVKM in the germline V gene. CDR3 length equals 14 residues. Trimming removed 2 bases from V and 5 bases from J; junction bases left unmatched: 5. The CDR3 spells CASSLRGRTETQYF. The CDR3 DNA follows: TGTGCCAGCAGTTTAAGGGGGCGGACGGAGACCCAGTACTTC.

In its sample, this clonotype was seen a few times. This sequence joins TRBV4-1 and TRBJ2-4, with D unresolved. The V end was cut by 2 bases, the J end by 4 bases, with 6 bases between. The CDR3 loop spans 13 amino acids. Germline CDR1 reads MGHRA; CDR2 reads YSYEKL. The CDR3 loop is CASSQLQKNIQYF. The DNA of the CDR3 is TGCGCCAGCAGCCAACTACAGAAAAACATTCAGTACTTC.

This CDR3 is CASSATLFTDTQYF. The CDR3 DNA follows: TGTGCCAGCAGCGCAACCCTCTTCACAGATACGCAGTATTTT. The J gene is TRBJ2-3, the V gene TRBV9; D not certain. Per germline, CDR1 SGDLS and CDR2 YYNGEE. There are 14 residues in the CDR3. The ends were cut back, 3 bases at V and 2 bases at J, with 10 bases in the middle.

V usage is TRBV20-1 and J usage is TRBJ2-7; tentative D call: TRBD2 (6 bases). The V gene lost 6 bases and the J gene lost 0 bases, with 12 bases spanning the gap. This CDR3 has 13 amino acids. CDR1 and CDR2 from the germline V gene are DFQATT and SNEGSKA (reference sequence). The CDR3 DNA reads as TGCAGTGCCAGGCGGCGGGACTCCTACGAGCAGTACTTC. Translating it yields CSARRRDSYEQYF.

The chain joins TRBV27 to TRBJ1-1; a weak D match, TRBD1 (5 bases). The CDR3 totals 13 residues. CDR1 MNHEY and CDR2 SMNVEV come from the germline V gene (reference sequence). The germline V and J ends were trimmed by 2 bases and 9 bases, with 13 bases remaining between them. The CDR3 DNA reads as TGTGCCAGCAGTTTAGAAATTGGGGGGAAAGCTTTCTTT. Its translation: CASSLEIGGKAFF.

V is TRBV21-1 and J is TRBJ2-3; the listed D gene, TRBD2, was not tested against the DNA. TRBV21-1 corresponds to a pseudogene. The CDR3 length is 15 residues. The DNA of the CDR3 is TGTGCCAGCGAGATACGCGGGGGGGCCAGAGATACGCAGTATTTT. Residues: CASEIRGGARDTQYF.

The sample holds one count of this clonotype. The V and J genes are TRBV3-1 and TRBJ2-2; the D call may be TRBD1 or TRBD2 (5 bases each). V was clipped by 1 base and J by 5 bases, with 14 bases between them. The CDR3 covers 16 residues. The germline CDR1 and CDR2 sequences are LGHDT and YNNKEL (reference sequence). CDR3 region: CASSQGGPRVTGELFF. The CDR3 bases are TGTGCCAGCAGCCAAGGGGGACCGAGGGTAACCGGGGAGCTGTTTTTT.